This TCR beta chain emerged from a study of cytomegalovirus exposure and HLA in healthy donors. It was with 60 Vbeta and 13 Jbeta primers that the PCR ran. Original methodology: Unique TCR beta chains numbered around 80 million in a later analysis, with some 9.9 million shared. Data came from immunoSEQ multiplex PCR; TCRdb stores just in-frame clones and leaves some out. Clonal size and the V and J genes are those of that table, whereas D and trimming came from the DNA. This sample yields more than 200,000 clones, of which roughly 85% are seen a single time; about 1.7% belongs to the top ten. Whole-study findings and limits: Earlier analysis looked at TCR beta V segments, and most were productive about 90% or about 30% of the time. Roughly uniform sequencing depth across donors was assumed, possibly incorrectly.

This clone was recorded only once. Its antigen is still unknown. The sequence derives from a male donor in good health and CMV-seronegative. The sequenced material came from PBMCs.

CDR3 DNA: TGTGCCTGGAGTGAAACTAACTCTGGAAACACCATATATTTT. Translated, it gives CAWSETNSGNTIYF. This chain uses TRBV30 with TRBJ1-3; D uncertain. V was cut by 1 base and J by 0 bases, with 7 bases left in between. The CDR3 consists of 14 residues. From germline, CDR1 is GTSNPN and CDR2 SVGIG (reference sequence).